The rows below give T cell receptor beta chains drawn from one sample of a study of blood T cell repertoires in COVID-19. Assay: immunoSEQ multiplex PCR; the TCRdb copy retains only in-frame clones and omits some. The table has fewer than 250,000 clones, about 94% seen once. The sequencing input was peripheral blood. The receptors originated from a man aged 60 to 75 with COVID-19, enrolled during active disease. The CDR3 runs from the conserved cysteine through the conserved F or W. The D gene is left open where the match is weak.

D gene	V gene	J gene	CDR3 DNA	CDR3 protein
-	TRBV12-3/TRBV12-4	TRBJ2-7	TGTGCCAGCAGTGGAGCAGGGGAAGGGCAGTACTTC	CASSGAGEGQYF
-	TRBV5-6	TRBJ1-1	TGTGCCAGCAGCTTGGAGGGGGAGAACACTGAAGCTTTCTTT	CASSLEGENTEAFF
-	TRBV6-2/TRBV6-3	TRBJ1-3	TGTGCCAGCAGTCTGACGACTGGGTTCTCTGGAAACACCATATATTTT	CASSLTTGFSGNTIYF
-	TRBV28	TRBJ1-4	TGTGCCAGCAGTTTTAGAAACAGAAGAAATGAAAAACTGTTTTTT	CASSFRNRRNEKLFF
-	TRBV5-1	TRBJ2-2	TGCGCCAGCAGCCTACACACCGGGGAGCTGTTTTTT	CASSLHTGELFF
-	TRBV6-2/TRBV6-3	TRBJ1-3	TGTGCCAGCAGTTACTCGAAAGGCGAGGCCGGCCTTTCTGGAAACACCATATATTTT	CASSYSKGEAGLSGNTIYF
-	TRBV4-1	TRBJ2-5	TGCGCCAGCAGCCAAGGATGGGGGGGGGCTACTAGGGAGACCCAGTACTTC	CASSQGWGGATRETQYF
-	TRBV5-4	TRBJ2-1	TGTGCCAGCAGCTTGGGGCAGGGGACCTACAATGAGCAGTTCTTC	CASSLGQGTYNEQFF
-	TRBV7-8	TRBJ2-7	TGTGCCAGCAGCTTAAGGCGGGGCAGAGCCGAGCAGTACTTC	CASSLRRGRAEQYF
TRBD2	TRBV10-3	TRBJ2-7	TGTGCCATCAGGGCCGGGACTAGCTCCTACGAGCAGTACTTC	CAIRAGTSSYEQYF
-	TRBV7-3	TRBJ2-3	TGTGCCAGCAGCCCGGCGCGGGCATATGCCACAGATACGCAGTATTTT	CASSPARAYATDTQYF
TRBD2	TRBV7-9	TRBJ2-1	TGTGCCAGCAGCTCAAGGACTAGCGGGGCCTACAATGAGCAGTTCTTC	CASSSRTSGAYNEQFF
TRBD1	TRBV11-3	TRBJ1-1	TGTGCCAGCAGCAGTGACAGGGGTGGCACTGAAGCTTTCTTT	CASSSDRGGTEAFF
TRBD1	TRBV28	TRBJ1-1	TGTGCCAGCAGTTTATTGGCGGGACAGGGGGGAAACACTGAAGCTTTCTTT	CASSLLAGQGGNTEAFF
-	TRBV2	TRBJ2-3	TGTGCCAGCAGTGACCCACTAGCCACAGATACGCAGTATTTT	CASSDPLATDTQYF